Listed here are 14 T cell receptor beta chains from one sample, sequenced in a study of blood T cell repertoires in COVID-19 (dated by TCRdb to the early 2020s). Library construction relied on the immunoSEQ multiplex PCR assay. What TCRdb holds here is the immuneACCESS table cut down to in-frame rearrangements. Part of the clones is not present; checked against another copy, under half of the missing clones reflect an unresolved V gene, and the others are unexplained. A total of about 100,000 clones appear in this sample, around 87% of them only once. Just under 20% of the sample is held by the ten biggest clonotypes. The sample consisted of peripheral blood. These TCRs come from a human donor in a cohort sampled during active COVID-19.

This clone appeared a single time. The chain uses TRBV5-6 and TRBJ1-4; TRBD1 is a possible D gene (5 bases). Germline V gene sequence: CDR1 SGHDT, CDR2 YYEEEE. The CDR3 covers 14 residues. The V and J ends lost 4 bases and 7 bases respectively, with 14 bases between them. CDR3: CASSPRRGREKLFF. The CDR3 nucleotides read TGTGCCAGCAGCCCCCGGAGGGGTCGTGAAAAACTGTTTTTT.

This sequence joins TRBV24-1 and TRBJ2-5; D is ambiguous. V lost 4 bases and J 2 bases, leaving 10 bases between the germline ends. The CDR3 has 14 amino acids. Germline CDR1 reads KGHDR; CDR2 reads SFDVKD. The CDR3 loop reads CATSDSARQETQYF. The CDR3 coding sequence is TGTGCCACCAGTGACTCCGCCCGGCAAGAGACCCAGTACTTC.

The genes are TRBV27 and TRBJ2-5; the D gene is possibly TRBD1 (6 bases). Germline V gene data show CDR1 as MNHEY and CDR2 as SMNVEV (reference sequence). The CDR3 has 15 residues. V was shortened by 3 bases and J by 5 bases, with 16 bases between the two germline ends. The CDR3 sequence: CASSFQQGGRETQYF. CDR3 in DNA: TGTGCCAGCAGTTTTCAACAGGGCGGAAGGGAGACCCAGTACTTC.

The V call is TRBV4-2, the J call TRBJ1-4; 7 nucleotides align to TRBD1. The V and J ends lost 1 base and 11 bases, in that order; junction bases with no gene match: 13. Per germline, CDR1 LGHNA and CDR2 YNFKEQ. The CDR3 is 16 residues long. CDR3 residues: CASSQVTDRWGGKLFF. The CDR3 nucleotides read TGTGCCAGCAGCCAAGTTACGGACAGGTGGGGTGGTAAACTGTTTTTT.

The chain has TRBV10-3 and TRBJ1-2; 7 bases fit TRBD1. This CDR3 comprises 14 residues. Germline assignment: CDR1 ENHRY and CDR2 SYGVKD. The V and J ends lost 11 bases and 1 base, in that order; junction bases with no gene match: 10. The CDR3 bases are TGTGCCGCCGGGGGGGACAGTGTTAACTATGGCTACACCTTC. This sequence encodes CAAGGDSVNYGYTF.

V is TRBV5-1 and J is TRBJ2-5, with a tentative D call TRBD1 (6 bases). The CDR3 covers 17 residues. The germline CDR1 and CDR2 sequences are SGHRS and YFSETQ. Trimming removed 0 bases from V and 0 bases from J, with 15 bases in between. In DNA form, the CDR3 reads TGCGCCAGCAGCTTGGGATTAGGCAGGGGTTACCAAGAGACCCAGTACTTC. This codes for CASSLGLGRGYQETQYF.

V usage is TRBV11-3 and J usage is TRBJ2-7; D is unresolved. With 5 bases removed from V and 0 bases from J, the gap between germline ends came to 11 bases. Germline values: CDR1 SGHNT, CDR2 YENEEA. This CDR3 region has 14 residues. In DNA, the CDR3 is TGTGCCAGCAGCAGAGGAAGGAGCTCCTACGAGCAGTACTTC. The encoded protein is CASSRGRSSYEQYF.

The chain has TRBV5-1 and TRBJ1-2; the D is unclear. In germline, CDR1 is SGHRS, CDR2 YFSETQ. The germline V and J ends were trimmed by 0 bases and 9 bases, with 12 bases remaining between them. This CDR3 is built from 13 residues. In DNA, the CDR3 is TGCGCCAGCAGCTTGGAAGCAGACATGAGCTACACCTTC. Its translation is CASSLEADMSYTF.

The chain combines TRBV28 with TRBJ2-7, with TRBD2 matching 9 bases. Germline CDR1 MDHEN, CDR2 SYDVKM. The CDR3 is 20 residues long. Trimming took 1 base from V and 3 from J; bases not matched to a gene: 19. The CDR3 region is CASSLFDPDIGLAGFYEQYF. The CDR3, as DNA: TGTGCCAGCAGTTTATTTGACCCGGACATTGGGCTAGCGGGATTCTACGAGCAGTACTTC.

The rearrangement joins TRBV11-2 to TRBJ2-1, with TRBD2 matching 12 bases. Germline lookup yields CDR1 SGHAT and CDR2 FQNNGV. The CDR3 totals 17 residues. With 6 bases clipped from V and 4 bases from J, the junction kept 10 bases outside the gene matches. The CDR3 DNA reads TGTGCCAGCAGTTTCGAGCTAGCGGGAGGGATTTACAATGAGCAGTTCTTC. Its translation: CASSFELAGGIYNEQFF.

The gene calls are TRBV15 and TRBJ1-6; 8 bases match TRBD1. This CDR3 comprises 20 residues. Trimming took 0 bases from V and 1 from J; bases not matched to a gene: 11. Germline CDR1 and CDR2: LNHNV and YYDKDF (reference sequence). The CDR3 DNA reads TGTGCCACCAGCAGAGATCAGAGGACAGGGTTATTTTCCTATAATTCACCCCTCCACTTT. It is translated as CATSRDQRTGLFSYNSPLHF.

This clone has only a few counts. The chain employs TRBV28 and TRBJ1-1; no clear D gene. The V gene's germline CDR1 is MDHEN and CDR2 SYDVKM. This CDR3 spans 13 amino acids. Trimming left V 3 bases short and J 6 bases short, with 11 bases between. CDR3 loop: CASSFTMKPEAFF. In nucleotides, the CDR3 is TGTGCCAGCAGTTTTACCATGAAGCCTGAAGCTTTCTTT.

This clone was counted a few times. The rearrangement uses TRBV12-3 or TRBV12-4 and TRBJ2-7, with D perhaps matching TRBD2 (6 bases). Trimming took off 7 bases at V and 0 bases at J, with 7 bases between the two ends. The CDR3 covers 12 residues. This CDR3 is CASTGASYEQYF. CDR3 nucleotide sequence: TGTGCCAGCACGGGAGCCTCCTACGAGCAGTACTTC.

This clone appeared a single time. V gene TRBV19 combines with J gene TRBJ1-6, with D hard to call. The ends were cut back, 10 bases at V and 0 bases at J, with 10 bases in the middle. Germline V gene lookup returns CDR1 LNHDA and CDR2 SQIVND (reference sequence). There are 14 residues in the CDR3. The CDR3 protein is CATIESSYNSPLHF. In nucleotides, the CDR3 is TGTGCCACCATAGAGAGCTCCTATAATTCACCCCTCCACTTT.